A single sample is the source of the 5 T cell receptor beta chains below, sequenced in a study of T cell repertoires in cytomegalovirus infection. TCRdb passed the reads through MiXCR, listing each CDR3 protein once. The sample includes under 200,000 distinct CDR3 sequences, 7.5% to 10% seen only once; the top ten take roughly 5.1%. The sample comprised PBMCs. Receptor source: a human donor in good health (CMV status not recorded). Some clones in this sample may be carry-over from other donors' samples.

This clonotype was detected many times. This rearrangement joins TRBV7-2 to TRBJ1-6, with 7 nucleotides matching TRBD1. V trimming: 3 bases; J trimming: 5 bases; junction bases outside the gene matches: 4. The CDR3 has 15 residues. Germline CDR1 is SGHTA and CDR2 is FQGNSA. As DNA, the CDR3 is TGTGCCAGCAGCTTCGATGGACAGGATAATTCACCCCTCCACTTT. Translated, it gives CASSFDGQDNSPLHF. Full variable domain (remainder filled in from reference TRBV7-2 and TRBJ1-6): GAGVSQSPSNKVTEKGKDVELRCDPISGHTALYWYRQSLGQGLEFLIYFQGNSAPDKSGLPSDRFSAERTGGSVSTLTIQRTQQEDSAVYLCASSFDGQDNSPLHFGNGTRLTVT.

This clonotype turned up a few times. The chain uses TRBV29-1 and TRBJ2-5; 12 bases match TRBD1. The CDR3 contains 14 residues. Trimming removed 3 bases from V and 6 bases from J; junction bases left unmatched: 5. CDR1 SQVTM and CDR2 ANQGSEA come from the germline V gene. CDR3 bases: TGCAGCGTTGAGGGGACAGGGGGCTTTAAGACCCAGTACTTC. This sequence encodes CSVEGTGGFKTQYF.

This clonotype was detected ten times or more. The DNA for the CDR3 is TGTGCCAGCAGTTTATGGGACGTAAGCTCCTATAATTCACCCCTCCACTTT. Its translation is CASSLWDVSSYNSPLHF. The rearrangement joins TRBV28 to TRBJ1-6; no reliable D call. CDR3 size: 17 residues. The V gene lost 0 bases and the J gene lost 0 bases, with 9 bases spanning the gap. Germline loops: CDR1 MDHEN, CDR2 SYDVKM.

This clonotype was recorded many times. The DNA for the CDR3 is TGTGCCACCCGGACAGGGGGTACCGGTGGCTACACCTTC. Translating gives CATRTGGTGGYTF. This chain connects TRBV10-3 to TRBJ1-2, with 10 bases fitting TRBD1. Per the germline V gene, CDR1 is ENHRY and CDR2 is SYGVKD. The CDR3 has 13 residues. V shed 10 bases and J 7 bases; nucleotides not matched to a gene: 9.

The chain is built from TRBV6-6 and TRBJ2-1; possibly TRBD2 for D (7 bases). CDR3 length: 21 residues. V was shortened by 8 bases and J by 9 bases, with 41 bases between the two germline ends. CDR1 is MNHNY, CDR2 SVGAGI, per germline (reference sequence). The CDR3 loop is CASLLGGGGDLVTMMSAEQFF. The CDR3 coding sequence is TGTGCCAGCCTGCTTGGAGGGGGGGGCGACCTTGTTACAATGATGAGTGCTGAGCAGTTCTTC.